This TCR beta chain is drawn from a study of T cell repertoires in cytomegalovirus infection. Study overall: Public TCR beta signature analysis indicated the presence of both CMV infection and matching HLA type.

This clonotype was observed at least ten times. Its antigen is unknown. CDR1 and CDR2 (germline): SGHTA, FQGNSA. V shed 6 bases and J shed 0 bases, with 12 bases lying between them. The CDR3 covers 15 residues. TCRdb re-derived calls from the reads in MiXCR, one entry per CDR3 protein. The table lists roughly 310,000 distinct CDR3 sequences, approximately 32% of them singletons. The chain links TRBV7-2 to TRBJ1-3; D is ambiguous. The source is a human donor in good health (CMV status not recorded). Some clones in this sample may be carry-over from other donors' samples. The specimen comprised cultured PBMCs, sampled from culture after CMV antigen stimulation. The CDR3 loop is CASSRWAGSGNTIYF. The CDR3 bases are TGTGCCAGCAGTAGATGGGCAGGCTCTGGAAACACCATATATTTT.